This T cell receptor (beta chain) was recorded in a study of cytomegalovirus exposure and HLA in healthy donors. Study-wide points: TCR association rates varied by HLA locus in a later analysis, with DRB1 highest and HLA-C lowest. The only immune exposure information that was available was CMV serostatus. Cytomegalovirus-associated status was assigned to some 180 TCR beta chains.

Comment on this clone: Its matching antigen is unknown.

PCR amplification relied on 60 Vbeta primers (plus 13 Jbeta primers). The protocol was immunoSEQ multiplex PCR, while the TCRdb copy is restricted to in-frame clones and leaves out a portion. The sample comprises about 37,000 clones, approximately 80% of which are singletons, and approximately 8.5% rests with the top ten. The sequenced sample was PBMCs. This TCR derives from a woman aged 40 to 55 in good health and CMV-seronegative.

The CDR3 DNA reads TGCAGCGTTGAAGATTACCCTAGCGCTTCCCAAGAGACCCAGTACTTC. This codes for CSVEDYPSASQETQYF. This rearrangement joins TRBV29-1 to TRBJ2-5, with D perhaps matching TRBD2 (6 bases). V lost 0 bases and J lost 1, with 15 bases in between. Germline-derived CDR1 and CDR2 are SQVTM and ANQGSEA. This CDR3 comprises 16 residues.